The T cell receptor (beta chain) under discussion was sequenced for a study of OX40 agonist ivuxolimab in advanced cancers. Clones were sequenced by immunoSEQ multiplex PCR, and TCRdb holds only the in-frame ones, with some missing. Of around 70,000 clones in the sample, 80% to 95% were seen once. In its sample, this clone was seen a few times. Other DNA sequences in this specimen translate into the identical CDR3. The source material was CD4+ or CD8+ T cells sorted from blood, sampled in a trial of the OX40 agonist ivuxolimab. This TCR was recovered from an adult with an advanced solid tumor such as melanoma, head and neck, liver or kidney cancer.

CDR3 in amino acids: CASSVGTGNTEAFF. The CDR3 DNA reads as TGTGCCAGCAGCGTAGGGACAGGGAACACTGAAGCTTTCTTT. V usage is TRBV9 and J usage is TRBJ1-1, with 7 bases aligning to TRBD1. J lost 1 base, V lost 0 bases, and 0 bases had no gene match. From germline, CDR1 is SGDLS and CDR2 YYNGEE. This CDR3 is 14 amino acids long.